Listed below are T cell receptor beta chains from one sample, sequenced in a study of T cell repertoires in cytomegalovirus infection. These receptors lack a known antigen. Each CDR3 protein is one row after TCRdb ran MiXCR on the reads. The data hold 700,000 to 850,000 distinct CDR3 sequences, with 32% observed a single time. Sequenced material: cultured CD8+ T cells from PBMCs, taken from culture after CMV antigen stimulation. All receptors come from a human donor in good health (CMV status not recorded). Some clones in this sample may be carry-over from other donors' samples. CDR3s include the opening cysteine and the closing phenylalanine or tryptophan. The D gene is left open where the match is weak. Size is stated for part of the rows, as once, few or many counts, or as a class when the clone is expanded.

clone size: few
V gene: TRBV28
J gene: TRBJ2-6
D gene: NA
CDR3 DNA: TGTGCCAGCAGTTTGTCCGGCCTCTCTGGGGCCAACGTCCTGACTTTC
CDR3 protein: CASSLSGLSGANVLTF

clone size: NA
V gene: TRBV27
J gene: TRBJ2-1
D gene: TRBD1
CDR3 DNA: TGTGCCAGCAGACCCTGGGGACAGGAGCAACTTACTTACAATGAGCAGTTCTTC
CDR3 protein: CASRPWGQEQLTYNEQFF

clone size: NA
V gene: TRBV6-5
J gene: TRBJ2-3
D gene: NA
CDR3 DNA: TGTGCCAGCAGTTACTCGGTGCAGTCCACAGATACGCAGTATTTT
CDR3 protein: CASSYSVQSTDTQYF

clone size: NA
V gene: TRBV7-9
J gene: TRBJ2-3
D gene: NA
CDR3 DNA: TGTGCCAGCCGCCACAGGGGGGGGGCCTCAGATACGCAGTATTTT
CDR3 protein: CASRHRGGASDTQYF

clone size: few
V gene: TRBV3-1
J gene: TRBJ2-5
D gene: NA
CDR3 DNA: TGTGCCAGCAGCCAAGATAGGGCGCCGCGGGAGACCCAGTACTTC
CDR3 protein: CASSQDRAPRETQYF

clone size: NA
V gene: TRBV7-6
J gene: TRBJ2-5
D gene: NA
CDR3 DNA: TGTGCCAGCAGCCGACAGGCGCCTAGGGAGACCCAGTACTTC
CDR3 protein: CASSRQAPRETQYF

clone size: NA
V gene: TRBV4-2
J gene: TRBJ1-5
D gene: NA
CDR3 DNA: TGTGCCAGCAGCCAAGTATGGTCAATAGACCAGGAGGATCAGCCCCAGCATTTT
CDR3 protein: CASSQVWSIDQEDQPQHF

clone size: many
V gene: TRBV7-3
J gene: TRBJ2-6
D gene: NA
CDR3 DNA: TGTGCCAGCAGCTTGGGCATCTCTGGGGCCAACGTCCTGACTTTC
CDR3 protein: CASSLGISGANVLTF

clone size: few
V gene: TRBV7-2
J gene: TRBJ2-2
D gene: NA
CDR3 DNA: TGTGCCAGCAGGTCTCCAGGGAGGAACACCGGGGAGCTGTTTTTT
CDR3 protein: CASRSPGRNTGELFF

clone size: NA
V gene: TRBV7-4
J gene: TRBJ2-7
D gene: TRBD1
CDR3 DNA: TGTGCCAGCTTGGGACAGGGAACCTACGAGCAGTACTTC
CDR3 protein: CASLGQGTYEQYF

clone size: NA
V gene: TRBV19
J gene: TRBJ1-1
D gene: TRBD1
CDR3 DNA: TGTGCCAGTAGTACCAGGGGGCCAACTGAAGCTTTCTTT
CDR3 protein: CASSTRGPTEAFF